This T cell receptor (beta chain) was observed in a study of blood T cell repertoires in COVID-19. The overall study: Whether acute or convalescent, the COVID-19 samples came from the United States, Italy and Spain.

V dropped 3 bases and J dropped 0 bases, with 12 bases sitting between them. Looked up from germline, CDR1 is KGHDR and CDR2 is SFDVKD. CDR3 length: 16 amino acids. Per the original methods: Estimation of nucleated cell counts relied on the amplification of reference gene primers. The protocol was immunoSEQ multiplex PCR, while the TCRdb copy is restricted to in-frame clones and leaves out a portion. V, J and clone size were drawn from that table, and D and trimming were deduced from the DNA. The sample lists over 250,000 clones, roughly 89% occurring once. The clonotype was recovered from a man aged 50 to 59 with acute or convalescent COVID-19. The rearrangement uses TRBV24-1 and TRBJ2-3, with a tentative D call TRBD1 (5 bases). The specimen was peripheral blood. The CDR3 nucleotides read TGTGCCACCAGTGATAACACAGGCCCTAGCACAGATACGCAGTATTTT. This translates into CATSDNTGPSTDTQYF.